The clone carrying this TCR beta chain occurred a few times. Its antigen remains unidentified. The CDR3 runs to 14 residues. Germline V CDR1 and CDR2: SGHNT, YENEEA. Trimming pared 6 bases from V and 0 bases from J, leaving 8 bases between. Each cDNA molecule carried a unique molecular identifier. TCRdb called the 5' RACE reads again in MiXCR, with one record for every CDR3 protein. The data contain 75,000 to 90,000 distinct CDR3 sequences, about 6.5% of them singletons. These data belong to a study of early T cells in non-severe SARS-CoV-2 infection. Looking at the study overall: With bulk RNA from unsorted whole blood as input, sequencing yielded unpaired chains.

Findings and limits, study-wide: CD4 and private specificities were missed by VDJdb matching, which favored anti-spike CD8 responses.

This receptor was identified in an adult who was a healthcare worker with PCR-confirmed SARS-CoV-2 infection or an uninfected control (not recorded which). This sequence joins TRBV11-3 and TRBJ2-2; D not certain. The sequenced material came from whole blood. CDR3 DNA sequence: TGTGCCAGCAGTCCCTCGGCGAACACCGGGGAGCTGTTTTTT. It codes for CASSPSANTGELFF.